Listed here are 12 T cell receptor beta chains from one sample, sequenced in a study of blood T cells in healthy people across ages. A sample-barcoded 5' primer and a J-beta primer mix were used in a second PCR of about 7 to 12 cycles. TCRdb re-derived calls from the 5' RACE reads in MiXCR, one entry per CDR3 protein. The sample holds roughly 700,000 distinct CDR3 sequences, roughly 32% seen once. The sequencing sample was made of blood. All receptors derive from an elderly woman in good health.

This clonotype was detected ten times or more. The rearrangement links TRBV5-4 to TRBJ2-7; 9 nucleotides match TRBD1. J lost 4 bases, V lost 4 bases, and 12 bases had no gene match. Germline V gives CDR1 SGHNT, CDR2 YYREEE (reference sequence). The CDR3 runs 16 residues. The CDR3 region has the DNA TGTGCCAGCAGCCCGGAACAGGGGGCGGTCATTTACGAGCAGTACTTC. Protein product: CASSPEQGAVIYEQYF.

This clonotype was seen more than once but under ten times. At one end, the junction sequence differs from germline, possibly due to a read error. The chain recombines TRBV4-3 with TRBJ2-1, with TRBD2 identical over 10 bases. The CDR3 extends over 16 amino acids. From germline, CDR1 is LGHNA and CDR2 YSLEER. CDR3 coding DNA: TGCGCCAGCAGCCAGGAGCGGGGGGGCTTCTACGATGAGCAGTTCTTC. It is translated as CASSQERGGFYDEQFF.

This clonotype was seen a few times. The CDR3 bases are TGTGCCAGCCTCCGGGACAGTGCCATGAACACTGAAGCTTTCTTT. As protein: CASLRDSAMNTEAFF. The chain employs TRBV19 and TRBJ1-1; 7 bases are shared with TRBD1. The germline V gene encodes CDR1 LNHDA and CDR2 SQIVND (reference sequence). Trimming cost V 9 bases and J 0 bases; bases outside gene matches: 10. This CDR3 is 15 amino acids long.

This clonotype was detected many times. The chain links TRBV7-2 to TRBJ1-2; 7 bases fit TRBD1. The CDR3 runs 15 residues. Germline trimming cut 5 bases from V and 2 bases from J; bases unmatched to any gene: 8. Germline V gene sequence: CDR1 SGHTA, CDR2 FQGNSA. The CDR3 DNA reads TGTGCCAGCAGCCCCGCGGCAGGGGGAAACTATGGCTACACCTTC. Its protein is CASSPAAGGNYGYTF.

Ten or more counts support this clonotype. This rearrangement joins TRBV6-6 to TRBJ2-1; perhaps TRBD2 as D (6 bases). The CDR3 sequence is 15 residues long. Germline CDR1 MNHNY, CDR2 SVGAGI (reference sequence). V lost 6 bases to trimming and J lost 4 bases, with 16 bases between them. In DNA form, the CDR3 reads TGTGCCAGCAGCCCAGAGGGAGGAGGGTACAATGAGCAGTTCTTC. Residues: CASSPEGGGYNEQFF.

This clonotype appeared many times. The rearrangement links TRBV12-3 or TRBV12-4 to TRBJ2-1, with 8 nucleotides matching TRBD2. CDR3 size: 15 residues. The J segment lost 7 bases and the V segment lost 0 bases, leaving 5 bases of the junction unmatched. This chain's CDR3 is CASSLATGGQNEQFF. In DNA, the CDR3 is TGTGCCAGCAGTTTAGCCACGGGGGGGCAGAATGAGCAGTTCTTC.

This clonotype was counted at least ten times. The chain has TRBV6-5 and TRBJ1-2; no reliable D call. V dropped 5 bases and J dropped 9 bases, with 13 bases sitting between them. The germline CDR1 and CDR2 sequences are MNHEY and SVGAGI. This CDR3 has 12 residues. The chain's CDR3 is CASSPPAGSYTF. In DNA form, the CDR3 reads TGTGCCAGCAGTCCCCCCGCCGGGAGCTACACCTTC.

This clonotype was detected many times. CDR3 nucleotide sequence: TGTGCCACGGGACTAGCGGGGGGAGAGACCCAGTACTTC. Amino acid sequence: CATGLAGGETQYF. The genes are TRBV24-1 and TRBJ2-5; 15 nucleotides agree with TRBD2. V lost 10 bases and J lost 4; bases outside the gene matches: 0. This CDR3 spans 13 amino acids. Germline CDR1 reads KGHDR; CDR2 reads SFDVKD.

In its sample, this clonotype was seen many times. V usage is TRBV11-2 and J usage is TRBJ2-5; TRBD2 agrees at 7 bases. The germline CDR1 and CDR2 sequences are SGHAT and FQNNGV. CDR3 length: 14 residues. Unmatched junction bases numbered 3, after V lost 3 bases and J lost 2 bases. CDR3 in DNA: TGTGCCAGCAGCTTTGGGGGGGGGCAAGAGACCCAGTACTTC. Residues: CASSFGGGQETQYF.

The chain recombines TRBV20-1 with TRBJ1-5; D not certain. The length of the CDR3 is 15 residues. Per the germline V gene, CDR1 is DFQATT and CDR2 is SNEGSKA (reference sequence). The ends were cut back, 0 bases at V and 0 bases at J, with 9 bases in the middle. CDR3 coding DNA: TGCAGTGCTAGAGATGGGAGGTATAGCAATCAGCCCCAGCATTTT. The encoded protein is CSARDGRYSNQPQHF.

This clonotype was picked up many times. This chain links TRBV27 with TRBJ1-2; D is ambiguous. The V end was cut by 5 bases, the J end by 4 bases, with 8 bases between. This CDR3 has 12 residues. Germline loops: CDR1 MNHEY, CDR2 SMNVEV (reference sequence). The CDR3 coding sequence is TGTGCCAGCAGTCCCAGCACCTATGGCTACACCTTC. It specifies CASSPSTYGYTF.

This clonotype was picked up many times. The rearrangement uses TRBV5-1 and TRBJ1-1; D is perhaps TRBD1 (6 bases). There are 14 residues in the CDR3. Trimming shortened V by 3 bases and J by 2 bases, and 11 bases separated the two germline ends. Looked up from germline, CDR1 is SGHRS and CDR2 is YFSETQ. As DNA, the CDR3 is TGCGCCAGCAGCTCACAGGGATCAAACACTGAAGCTTTCTTT. Encoded protein: CASSSQGSNTEAFF. The whole variable domain, filled in from reference TRBV5-1 and TRBJ1-1, reads KAGVTQTPRYLIKTRGQQVTLSCSPISGHRSVSWYQQTPGQGLQFLFEYFSETQRNKGNFPGRFSGRQFSNSRSEMNVSTLELGDSALYLCASSSQGSNTEAFFGQGTRLTVV.